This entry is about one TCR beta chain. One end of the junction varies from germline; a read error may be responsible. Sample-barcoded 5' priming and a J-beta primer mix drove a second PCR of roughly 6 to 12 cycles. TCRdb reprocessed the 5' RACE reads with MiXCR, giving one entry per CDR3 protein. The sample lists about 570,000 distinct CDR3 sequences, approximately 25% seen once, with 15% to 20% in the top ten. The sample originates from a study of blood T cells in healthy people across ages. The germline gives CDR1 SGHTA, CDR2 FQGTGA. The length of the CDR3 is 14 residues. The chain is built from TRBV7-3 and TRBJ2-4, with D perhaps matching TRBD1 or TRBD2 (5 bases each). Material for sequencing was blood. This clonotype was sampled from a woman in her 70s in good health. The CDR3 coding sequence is TGTGCCAGCGGGTATCAGGGAGCCAAAAACATTCGGTACTTC. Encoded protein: CASGYQGAKNIRYF.